These 30 T cell receptor beta chains were all obtained from the same sample, sequenced in a study of post-analysis software for immune sequencing data. Whole-study results and caveats: Patients used about 5 TRBV segments, including TRBV5-6, TRBV5-1 and TRBV20-1, more often than controls.

Unique-molecular-identifier-tagged TCR beta cDNA libraries were used. TCRdb ran MiXCR on the PCR reads and lists one entry per CDR3 protein. The sample contains 820,000 or so distinct CDR3 sequences, roughly 50% of which appear only once. Their cognate antigens are unknown. The sequenced material came from blood. These receptors were collected from a girl aged 5-17 years with multiple sclerosis.

The J gene is TRBJ2-5, the V gene TRBV19; TRBD1 aligns across 7 bases. Germline V lookup: CDR1 LNHDA, CDR2 SQIVND (reference sequence). Trimming at V came to 9 bases and at J to 5 bases, leaving 6 bases not matched to a gene. This CDR3 contains 12 residues. This CDR3 reads CASATGRETQYF. The CDR3, as DNA: TGTGCCAGCGCGACAGGGCGCGAGACCCAGTACTTC.

CDR3 region: CASSLDPSGGLMDEQFF. In DNA, the CDR3 is TGTGCCAGCAGCTTGGATCCTAGCGGGGGCCTTATGGATGAGCAGTTCTTC. This chain links TRBV7-9 with TRBJ2-1; the match to TRBD2 covers 10 bases. With V trimmed by 3 bases and J by 8 bases, 13 bases remained unmatched. Germline V CDR1 and CDR2: SEHNR, FQNEAQ (reference sequence). The CDR3 is made up of 17 amino acids.

CDR3 amino acids: CASSFRSFGEGLDEQFF. The CDR3 coding sequence is TGTGCCAGCAGCTTCCGTAGTTTTGGGGAGGGCCTTGACGAGCAGTTCTTC. The chain is built from TRBV7-9 and TRBJ2-1; 7 bases align to TRBD2. CDR1 is SEHNR, CDR2 FQNEAQ, per germline (reference sequence). J gave up 10 bases and V 3 bases, and 18 bases lay outside the gene matches. The CDR3 totals 17 residues. The full variable domain, with the rest looked up from reference TRBV7-9 and TRBJ2-1, is DTGVSQNPRHKITKRGQNVTFRCDPISEHNRLYWYRQTLGQGPEFLTYFQNEAQLEKSRLLSDRFSAERPKGSFSTLEIQRTEQGDSAMYLCASSFRSFGEGLDEQFFGPGTRLTVL.

The V call is TRBV20-1, the J call TRBJ1-1; D is ambiguous. The CDR3 spans 12 residues. Trimming shortened V by 3 bases and J by 1 base, and 6 bases separated the two germline ends. Germline V gives CDR1 DFQATT, CDR2 SNEGSKA (reference sequence). CDR3 residues: CSARAENTEAFF. The CDR3 nucleotides are TGCAGTGCTAGGGCCGAGAACACTGAAGCTTTCTTT.

This clonotype occurred a few times. The chain couples TRBV12-5 to TRBJ1-2; D unclear. Looked up from germline, CDR1 is LGHNT and CDR2 is FRNRAP. Trimming left V 0 bases short and J 10 bases short, with 9 bases between. The CDR3 consists of 12 residues. The DNA for the CDR3 is TGTGCTAGTGGTTTGGTACCGGGAGACTACACCTTC. Translation: CASGLVPGDYTF.

This clonotype was counted a single time. The rearrangement links TRBV20-1 to TRBJ2-1; possibly TRBD2 for D (6 bases). This CDR3 comprises 15 residues. Germline V gives CDR1 DFQATT, CDR2 SNEGSKA (reference sequence). V was trimmed by 1 base and J by 7 bases, leaving 17 bases between them. CDR3 region: CSARVSWGDRNEQFF. CDR3 nucleotide sequence: TGCAGTGCTAGAGTATCGTGGGGGGACCGGAATGAGCAGTTCTTC.

The CDR3 protein is CASSLNRLASEQFF. CDR3 nucleotides: TGTGCCAGCAGCTTAAACCGACTAGCGAGTGAGCAGTTCTTC. The J gene is TRBJ2-1, the V gene TRBV7-3, with TRBD2 identical over 8 bases. Germline CDR1 reads SGHTA; CDR2 reads FQGTGA. This CDR3 has 14 amino acids. After removal of 1 base from V and 9 bases from J, the junction contained 5 bases not matched to a gene. Combining the CDR3 with reference TRBV7-3 and TRBJ2-1 gives the whole variable domain GAGVSQTPSNKVTEKGKYVELRCDPISGHTALYWYRQSLGQGPEFLIYFQGTGAADDSGLPNDRFFAVRPEGSVSTLKIQRTERGDSAVYLCASSLNRLASEQFFGPGTRLTVL.

This clonotype was picked up a small number of times. The rearrangement joins TRBV27 to TRBJ2-3, with a possible D match to TRBD1 (5 bases). V shed 4 bases and J shed 4 bases, with 18 bases lying between them. Germline V gene data show CDR1 as MNHEY and CDR2 as SMNVEV (reference sequence). This CDR3 has 16 amino acids. The CDR3 sequence: CASSSRTSESADTQYF. In DNA, the CDR3 is TGTGCCAGCAGTTCCCGGACATCAGAGAGCGCAGATACGCAGTATTTT.

The chain uses TRBV10-3 and TRBJ2-7; the D gene could be TRBD1 or TRBD2 (5 bases each). This CDR3 has 11 amino acids. The germline CDR1 and CDR2 sequences are ENHRY and SYGVKD. With 10 bases removed from V and 4 bases from J, the gap between germline ends came to 11 bases. The CDR3 here is CATQGAYEQYF. As DNA, the CDR3 is TGTGCCACCCAGGGAGCATACGAGCAGTACTTC.

The genes are TRBV4-1 and TRBJ1-4; the D is unclear. Deletions cut 0 bases from V and 0 bases from J, with 8 bases between. From germline, CDR1 is MGHRA and CDR2 YSYEKL. CDR3 length equals 16 residues. Written as DNA, the CDR3 is TGCGCCAGCAGCCAAGATCCGAGTCCAACTAATGAAAAACTGTTTTTT. Translating it yields CASSQDPSPTNEKLFF.

The chain employs TRBV3-1 and TRBJ1-5, with D uncertain. The CDR3 is made up of 22 amino acids. Germline V lookup: CDR1 LGHDT, CDR2 YNNKEL (reference sequence). Trimming shortened V by 1 base and J by 2 bases, and 30 bases separated the two germline ends. The CDR3 protein is CASSQGPDLLRGWEDGNQPQHF. The CDR3 nucleotides are TGTGCCAGCAGCCAAGGGCCCGATCTACTCCGCGGTTGGGAGGACGGCAATCAGCCCCAGCATTTT.

This clonotype has more than one count but fewer than ten. CDR3 nucleotides: TGTGCCAGCTCAAGGGGACAAAGTCAAGAGACCCAGTACTTC. It specifies CASSRGQSQETQYF. The J gene is TRBJ2-5, the V gene TRBV18; D may be TRBD1 (6 bases). This CDR3 comprises 14 residues. CDR1 and CDR2 (germline): KGHSH, LQKENI. Trimming took off 5 bases at V and 2 bases at J, with 12 bases between the two ends.

This chain uses TRBV29-1 with TRBJ2-7, with 12 bases fitting TRBD1. V trimming: 2 bases; J trimming: 3 bases; junction bases outside the gene matches: 11. The CDR3 is made up of 17 amino acids. CDR1 is SQVTM and CDR2 is ANQGSEA in the germline V gene. For the CDR3, the DNA is TGCAGCGTTGAATGGGGACAGGGGGCGTTCGGTCTCTACGAGCAGTACTTC. This translates into CSVEWGQGAFGLYEQYF.

This clonotype was seen just once. This chain uses TRBV12-3 or TRBV12-4 with TRBJ1-2; D is perhaps TRBD1 (6 bases). The CDR3 length is 14 residues. The V end lost 6 bases, the J end lost 8 bases, and 19 bases lay between the germline ends. The CDR3 is CASSPIVGQWGYTF. DNA for the CDR3: TGTGCCAGCAGCCCCATAGTCGGACAGTGGGGCTACACCTTC.

This clonotype was seen only a few times. This chain links TRBV10-3 with TRBJ2-3; maybe TRBD2 (7 bases). The germline V gene has CDR1 ENHRY and CDR2 SYGVKD. The length of the CDR3 is 14 residues. V lost 2 bases, J lost 10 bases, and 16 bases lay in between. This chain's CDR3 is CAISETNGRGAQYF. In DNA, the CDR3 is TGTGCCATCAGTGAGACCAATGGGAGGGGGGCGCAGTATTTT.

This clonotype was observed a handful of times. The chain is built from TRBV20-1 and TRBJ2-7, with D unresolved. CDR1 DFQATT and CDR2 SNEGSKA come from the germline V gene (reference sequence). The V and J ends lost 6 bases and 7 bases respectively, with 22 bases between them. This CDR3 has 14 residues. In DNA, the CDR3 is TGCAGTGCACGCAAGGGTGCGGCCAACTCGGAGCAGTACTTC. This codes for CSARKGAANSEQYF.

The chain couples TRBV27 to TRBJ2-1; TRBD2 aligns across 15 bases. The CDR3 is made up of 14 amino acids. Germline CDR1 and CDR2: MNHEY and SMNVEV (reference sequence). With V trimmed by 6 bases and J by 10 bases, 4 bases remained unmatched. The CDR3 DNA follows: TGTGCCAGCAGGGGGACTAGCGGGGGGAAGGAGCAGTTCTTC. This encodes CASRGTSGGKEQFF.

The V call is TRBV5-1, the J call TRBJ2-7; 10 nucleotides align to TRBD1. The germline gives CDR1 SGHRS, CDR2 YFSETQ. Unmatched junction bases numbered 8, after V lost 0 bases and J lost 5 bases. The CDR3 consists of 16 residues. CDR3 nucleotides: TGCGCCAGCAGCTTGGAGGGGAGACAGGGGGCTCACGAGCAGTACTTC. It codes for CASSLEGRQGAHEQYF. The full variable domain, its missing parts supplied by reference TRBV5-1 and TRBJ2-7, is KAGVTQTPRYLIKTRGQQVTLSCSPISGHRSVSWYQQTPGQGLQFLFEYFSETQRNKGNFPGRFSGRQFSNSRSEMNVSTLELGDSALYLCASSLEGRQGAHEQYFGPGTRLTVT.

V gene TRBV20-1 combines with J gene TRBJ2-7, with 7 bases that match TRBD2. CDR1 is DFQATT and CDR2 is SNEGSKA in the germline V gene (reference sequence). The CDR3 length is 14 residues. The V gene end was trimmed by 3 bases and the J gene end by 5 bases; junction bases not matched to a gene: 10. The CDR3 bases are TGCAGTGCTAGTGCGGGGGAGGGCCTTAACGAGCAGTACTTC. This encodes CSASAGEGLNEQYF.

The chain uses TRBV6-6 and TRBJ1-2, with 9 bases that match TRBD1. The germline V gene has CDR1 MNHNY and CDR2 SVGAGI (reference sequence). The CDR3 is 13 amino acids. V shed 6 bases and J 8 bases; nucleotides not matched to a gene: 7. CDR3 sequence reads: CASSRRDREGYTF. Written as DNA, the CDR3 is TGTGCCAGCAGCCGCCGGGACAGGGAAGGCTACACCTTC.

The chain has TRBV11-3 and TRBJ2-1; 12 nucleotides match TRBD2. CDR3 length: 16 amino acids. V was clipped by 2 bases and J by 10 bases; unmatched bases: 9. Germline CDR1 is SGHNT and CDR2 is YENEEA. The CDR3: CASSLKLLAGGSEQFF. The CDR3 DNA follows: TGTGCCAGCAGCTTAAAACTCCTAGCGGGAGGGTCAGAGCAGTTCTTC. Full variable domain (outside the CDR3, taken from reference TRBV11-3 and TRBJ2-1): EAGVVQSPRYKIIEKKQPVAFWCNPISGHNTLYWYLQNLGQGPELLIRYENEEAVDDSQLPKDRFSAERLKGVDSTLKIQPAELGDSAVYLCASSLKLLAGGSEQFFGPGTRLTVL.

This clonotype was picked up a small number of times. The V call is TRBV5-1, the J call TRBJ2-1; the D is unclear. The germline V gene encodes CDR1 SGHRS and CDR2 YFSETQ. Trimming pared 1 base from V and 0 bases from J, leaving 8 bases between. This CDR3 spans 15 amino acids. For the CDR3, the DNA is TGCGCCAGCAGCTTGTCTTTGAGCTCCTACAATGAGCAGTTCTTC. Translating it yields CASSLSLSSYNEQFF.

The chain couples TRBV20-1 to TRBJ1-5; D not resolved. The germline V gene encodes CDR1 DFQATT and CDR2 SNEGSKA (reference sequence). V dropped 3 bases and J dropped 4 bases, with 10 bases sitting between them. This CDR3 has 13 residues. The CDR3 loop is CSASQGGNQPQHF. The CDR3 DNA is TGCAGTGCTAGTCAAGGAGGGAATCAGCCCCAGCATTTT.

The V and J genes are TRBV20-1 and TRBJ1-2; D call uncertain. The V gene's germline CDR1 is DFQATT and CDR2 SNEGSKA (reference sequence). CDR3 length: 11 residues. V lost 5 bases and J lost 8, with 12 bases in between. In DNA form, the CDR3 reads TGCAGTGCTGGGTCAACTAGCGGCTACACCTTC. Its protein product is CSAGSTSGYTF.

The rearrangement uses TRBV29-1 and TRBJ2-5; 8 bases agree with TRBD1. CDR1 SQVTM and CDR2 ANQGSEA come from the germline V gene. The V segment lost 5 bases and the J segment 1 base; nucleotides outside the gene matches: 3. The CDR3 loop spans 13 amino acids. In DNA form, the CDR3 reads TGCAGCGTTATTGACAGGGGCCAAGAGACCCAGTACTTC. This sequence encodes CSVIDRGQETQYF.

J is TRBJ2-4 and V is TRBV5-6, with D possibly called TRBD1 or TRBD2 (5 bases each). V lost 1 base to trimming and J lost 2 bases, with 10 bases between them. The CDR3 runs 15 residues. CDR1 and CDR2 (germline): SGHDT, YYEEEE. This CDR3 reads CASSLRDLTKNIQYF. The CDR3 DNA is TGTGCCAGCAGCTTGAGGGACCTGACCAAAAACATTCAGTACTTC. The full variable domain, with the rest looked up from reference TRBV5-6 and TRBJ2-4, is DAGVTQSPTHLIKTRGQQVTLRCSPKSGHDTVSWYQQALGQGPQFIFQYYEEEERQRGNFPDRFSGHQFPNYSSELNVNALLLGDSALYLCASSLRDLTKNIQYFGAGTRLSVL.

In DNA form, the CDR3 reads TGTGCCAGCAGCGTAGGATGTTTACAAGAGACCCAGTACTTC. Its translation: CASSVGCLQETQYF. The chain employs TRBV9 and TRBJ2-5; D is uncertain. Trimming took off 0 bases at V and 2 bases at J, with 8 bases between the two ends. CDR1 and CDR2 from the germline V gene are SGDLS and YYNGEE. CDR3 length equals 14 residues.

This clonotype was detected a few times. The genes are TRBV2 and TRBJ2-7; perhaps TRBD1 as D (6 bases). The CDR3 totals 13 residues. In germline, CDR1 is SNHLY, CDR2 FYNNEI. Deletions cut 6 bases from V and 2 bases from J, with 11 bases between. Here the CDR3 DNA reads TGTGCCAGCAGGACAGGAGGAACCTACGAGCAGTACTTC. This sequence encodes CASRTGGTYEQYF.

The table lists this clonotype with a few counts. V is TRBV12-3 or TRBV12-4 and J is TRBJ1-1; D may be TRBD1 (5 bases). The V gene lost 5 bases and the J gene lost 10 bases, with 14 bases spanning the gap. The CDR3 spans 12 residues. CDR3 DNA sequence: TGTGCCAGCAGTCGGGGCCCGGAGGGAGCTTTCTTT. As protein: CASSRGPEGAFF.

This chain links TRBV6-5 with TRBJ1-2; 8 bases are shared with TRBD1. J lost 6 bases, V lost 6 bases, and 9 bases had no gene match. This CDR3 comprises 14 residues. Germline V CDR1 and CDR2: MNHEY, SVGAGI. CDR3 loop: CASSRTGQGHGYTF. As DNA, the CDR3 is TGTGCCAGCAGCCGGACAGGGCAAGGACATGGCTACACCTTC.